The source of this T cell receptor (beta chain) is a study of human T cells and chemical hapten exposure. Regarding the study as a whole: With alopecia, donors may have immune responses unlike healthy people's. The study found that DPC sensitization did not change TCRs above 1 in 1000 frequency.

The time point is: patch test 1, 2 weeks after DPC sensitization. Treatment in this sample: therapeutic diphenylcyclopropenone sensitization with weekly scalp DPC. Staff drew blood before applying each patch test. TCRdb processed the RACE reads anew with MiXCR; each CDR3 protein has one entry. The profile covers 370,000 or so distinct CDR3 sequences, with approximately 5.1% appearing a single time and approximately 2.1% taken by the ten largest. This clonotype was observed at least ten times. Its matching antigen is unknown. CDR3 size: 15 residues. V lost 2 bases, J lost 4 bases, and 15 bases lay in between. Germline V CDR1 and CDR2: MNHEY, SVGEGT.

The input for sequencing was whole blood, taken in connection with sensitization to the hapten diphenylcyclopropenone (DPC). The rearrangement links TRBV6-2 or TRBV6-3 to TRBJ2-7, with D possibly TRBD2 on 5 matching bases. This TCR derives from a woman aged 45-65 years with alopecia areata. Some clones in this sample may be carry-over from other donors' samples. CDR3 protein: CASSYLRPGSYEQYF. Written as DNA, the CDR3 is TGTGCCAGCAGTTACCTACGCCCGGGGTCTTACGAGCAGTACTTC.